The clone carrying this T cell receptor (beta chain) was seen ten or more times. CDR3 length: 14 amino acids. V shed 6 bases, J shed 4 bases, and the junction held 6 bases outside the gene matches. This entry belongs to a study of CD8 T cells in ankylosing spondylitis. Using quantitative 5'-RACE with molecular barcodes, the authors made TCR beta libraries. TCRdb ran MiXCR on the 5' RACE reads and lists one entry per CDR3 protein. This table holds approximately 350,000 distinct CDR3 sequences, about 15% found once. The clonotype was recovered from a male donor with ankylosing spondylitis or in good health (not recorded which). Specimen: blood, either unsorted or a sorted T cell fraction (not recorded which). The rearrangement links TRBV12-3 or TRBV12-4 to TRBJ2-3, with 8 bases identical to TRBD2. CDR3 bases: TGTGCCAGCAGCTTGAGCGGGGGCCCAGATACGCAGTATTTT. It specifies CASSLSGGPDTQYF.